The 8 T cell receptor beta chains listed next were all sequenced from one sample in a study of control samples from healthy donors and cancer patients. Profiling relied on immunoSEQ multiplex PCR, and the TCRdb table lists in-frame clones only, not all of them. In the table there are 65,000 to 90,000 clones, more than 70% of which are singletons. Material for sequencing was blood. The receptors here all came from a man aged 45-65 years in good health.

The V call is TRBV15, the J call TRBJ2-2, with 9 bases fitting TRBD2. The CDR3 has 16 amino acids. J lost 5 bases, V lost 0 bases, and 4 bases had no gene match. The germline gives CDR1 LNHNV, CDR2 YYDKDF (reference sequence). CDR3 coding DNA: TGTGCCACCAGCAGAGATTACCTAGCGGGGACCGGGGAGCTGTTTTTT. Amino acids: CATSRDYLAGTGELFF.

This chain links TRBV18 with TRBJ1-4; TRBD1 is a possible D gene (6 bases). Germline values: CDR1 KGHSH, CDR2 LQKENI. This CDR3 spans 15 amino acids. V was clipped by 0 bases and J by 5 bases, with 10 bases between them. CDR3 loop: CASSPPGGLNEKLFF. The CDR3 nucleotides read TGTGCCAGCTCACCACCGGGGGGGCTAAATGAAAAACTGTTTTTT.

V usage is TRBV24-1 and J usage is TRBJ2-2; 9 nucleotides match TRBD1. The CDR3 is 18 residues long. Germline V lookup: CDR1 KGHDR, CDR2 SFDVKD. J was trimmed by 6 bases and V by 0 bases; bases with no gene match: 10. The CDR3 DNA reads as TGTGCCACCAGTGATTTGAAGACCGGGACAGGGCTAGCCGGGGAGCTGTTTTTT. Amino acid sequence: CATSDLKTGTGLAGELFF.

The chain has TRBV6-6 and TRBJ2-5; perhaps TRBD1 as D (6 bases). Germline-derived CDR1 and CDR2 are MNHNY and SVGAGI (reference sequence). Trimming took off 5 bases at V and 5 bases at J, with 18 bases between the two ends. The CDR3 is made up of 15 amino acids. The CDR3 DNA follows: TGTGCCAGCAGTACCGGGACACTTCTCCGCGAGACCCAGTACTTC. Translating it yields CASSTGTLLRETQYF.

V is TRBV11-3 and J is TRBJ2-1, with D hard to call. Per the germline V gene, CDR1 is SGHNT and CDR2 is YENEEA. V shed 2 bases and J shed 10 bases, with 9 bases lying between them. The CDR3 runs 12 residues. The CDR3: CASSLPEDEQFF. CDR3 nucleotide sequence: TGTGCCAGCAGCTTACCAGAAGACGAGCAGTTCTTC.

The CDR3 here is CATRGVGREKLFF. DNA for the CDR3: TGTGCCACCCGGGGGGTGGGAAGGGAAAAACTGTTTTTT. The chain joins TRBV6-5 to TRBJ1-4; D perhaps matches TRBD1 (5 bases). V shed 10 bases and J shed 8 bases, with 17 bases lying between them. This CDR3 has 13 amino acids. Germline CDR1 is MNHEY and CDR2 is SVGAGI.

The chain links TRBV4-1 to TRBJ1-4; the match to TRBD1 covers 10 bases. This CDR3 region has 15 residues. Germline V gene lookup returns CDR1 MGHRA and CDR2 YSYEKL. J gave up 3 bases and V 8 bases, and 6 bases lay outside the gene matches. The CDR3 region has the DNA TGCGCCAGCGACAGGGGGCCCGGGGCTAATGAAAAACTGTTTTTT. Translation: CASDRGPGANEKLFF.

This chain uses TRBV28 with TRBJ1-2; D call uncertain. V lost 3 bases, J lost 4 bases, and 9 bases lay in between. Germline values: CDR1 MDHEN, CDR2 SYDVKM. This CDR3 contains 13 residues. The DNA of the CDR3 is TGTGCCAGCAGTTTGGAGCCAGCCTATGGCTACACCTTC. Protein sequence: CASSLEPAYGYTF.